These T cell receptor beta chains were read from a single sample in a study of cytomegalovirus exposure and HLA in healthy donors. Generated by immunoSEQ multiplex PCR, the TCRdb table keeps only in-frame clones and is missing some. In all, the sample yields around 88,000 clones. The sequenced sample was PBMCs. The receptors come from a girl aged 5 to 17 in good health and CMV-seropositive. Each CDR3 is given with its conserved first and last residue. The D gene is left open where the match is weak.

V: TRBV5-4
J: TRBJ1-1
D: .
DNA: TGTGCCAGCAGGTTTACAGGGAACACTGAAGCTTTCTTT
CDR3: CASRFTGNTEAFF

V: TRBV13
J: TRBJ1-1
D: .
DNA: TGTGCCAGCAGCCGAGGGGGTGGCACTGAAGCTTTCTTT
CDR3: CASSRGGGTEAFF

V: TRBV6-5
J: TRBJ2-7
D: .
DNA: TGTGCCAGCAGTTACCAGGCAGGGGCCTACGAGCAGTACTTC
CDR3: CASSYQAGAYEQYF

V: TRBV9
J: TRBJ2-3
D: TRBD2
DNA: TGTGCCAGCAGCGCCCCTACTAGCGGGGGATACACAGATACGCAGTATTTT
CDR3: CASSAPTSGGYTDTQYF

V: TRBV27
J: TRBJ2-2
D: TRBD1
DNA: TGTGCCAGCAGTTGGACAGGGGGCGACTTCGGGGAGCTGTTTTTT
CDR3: CASSWTGGDFGELFF

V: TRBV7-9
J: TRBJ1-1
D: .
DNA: TGTGCCAGCAGCCCAGGGAGGGGTAGCACTGAAGCTTTCTTT
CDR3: CASSPGRGSTEAFF

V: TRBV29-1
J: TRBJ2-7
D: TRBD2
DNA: TGCAGCGTTGAGATGGCCGGGACTAGCGGCTCCTACGAGCAGTACTTC
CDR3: CSVEMAGTSGSYEQYF

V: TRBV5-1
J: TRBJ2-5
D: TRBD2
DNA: TGCGCCAGCAGCTTGGGGTCTAGCGGGCCGGGGGAGACCCAGTACTTC
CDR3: CASSLGSSGPGETQYF

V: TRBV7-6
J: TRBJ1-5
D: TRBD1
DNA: TGTGCCAGCAGCCCAGGGACAGCTAGCAATCAGCCCCAGCATTTT
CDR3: CASSPGTASNQPQHF

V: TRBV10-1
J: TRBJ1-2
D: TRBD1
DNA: TGCGCCAGCAGTGAGTTTGTTTATGGACAGGGAGTATATGGCTACACCTTC
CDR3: CASSEFVYGQGVYGYTF